A single sample is the source of the 13 T cell receptor beta chains below, sequenced in a study of blood T cell repertoires in COVID-19. TCRdb's copy holds only in-frame clones and misses some; the assay was immunoSEQ multiplex PCR. The sample yields about 99,000 clones, roughly 82% seen once. The sample was peripheral blood. These receptors all come from a man aged 55 to 70 with acute or convalescent COVID-19.

V is TRBV7-6 and J is TRBJ2-3, with 12 positions matching TRBD2. Germline V gene data show CDR1 as SGHVS and CDR2 as FNYEAQ. V shed 0 bases, J shed 5 bases, and the junction held 9 bases outside the gene matches. The CDR3 contains 18 residues. This CDR3 reads CASSLAPSGRAGIDTQYF. The CDR3 nucleotides are TGTGCCAGCAGCTTAGCCCCTAGCGGGAGGGCCGGTATAGATACGCAGTATTTT.

This clone was detected a few times. The chain links TRBV3-1 (or the pseudogene TRBV3-2) to TRBJ1-2, with D perhaps TRBD1 (5 bases). V gave up 4 bases and J gave up 4 bases, with 13 bases separating them. Germline lookup yields CDR1 LGHDT and CDR2 YNNKEL (reference sequence). This CDR3 has 14 residues. CDR3 loop: CASSLQGVGYGYTF. The CDR3 DNA reads TGTGCCAGCAGCCTTCAAGGGGTAGGCTATGGCTACACCTTC.

The chain uses TRBV5-6 and TRBJ1-4; no definite D call. Between the trimmed V and J ends, which lost 2 bases and 8 bases, there was a span of 13 bases. CDR1 is SGHDT, CDR2 YYEEEE, per germline. This CDR3 region has 14 residues. CDR3 coding DNA: TGTGCCAGCAGCTTTACGGGGTCCTGGGAAAAACTGTTTTTT. It translates to CASSFTGSWEKLFF.

This sequence joins TRBV2 and TRBJ1-1, with D hard to call. Germline CDR1 is SNHLY and CDR2 is FYNNEI. CDR3 length: 12 amino acids. Trimming removed 10 bases at V and 4 bases at J, with 13 bases between. CDR3 amino acids: CATNSGFTEAFF. In DNA form, the CDR3 reads TGTGCCACCAATTCCGGGTTCACTGAAGCTTTCTTT.

The chain is built from TRBV18 and TRBJ1-2; TRBD1 aligns across 8 bases. Germline CDR1 KGHSH, CDR2 LQKENI. After removal of 3 bases from V and 8 bases from J, the junction contained 5 bases not matched to a gene. This CDR3 is 13 amino acids long. In DNA form, the CDR3 reads TGTGCCAGCTCACCCGACAGGGACAGGGGCTACACCTTC. Residues: CASSPDRDRGYTF.

The chain has TRBV12-5 and TRBJ1-2, with TRBD1 identical over 7 bases. Per the germline V gene, CDR1 is LGHNT and CDR2 is FRNRAP. This CDR3 has 13 residues. J was trimmed by 4 bases and V by 6 bases; bases with no gene match: 5. The CDR3 bases are TGTGCTAGTGGCCTGACAGGGCCCTATGGCTACACCTTC. As protein: CASGLTGPYGYTF.

CDR3 residues: CASSLIGGGSGNNEQFF. The CDR3 coding sequence is TGTGCCAGCAGCTTAATTGGGGGAGGTAGCGGGAACAATGAGCAGTTCTTC. The chain is built from TRBV7-3 and TRBJ2-1, with 8 bases fitting TRBD2. Germline CDR1 and CDR2: SGHTA and FQGTGA. This CDR3 has 17 amino acids. The ends lost 1 base at V and 5 bases at J; junction bases unmatched: 10.

The V call is TRBV5-1, the J call TRBJ1-3, with D unclear. The CDR3 contains 14 residues. From germline, CDR1 is SGHRS and CDR2 YFSETQ. V was pared by 5 bases and J by 0 bases, with 9 bases between. CDR3 amino acids: CASRRADSGNTIYF. DNA of the CDR3: TGCGCCAGCAGGAGGGCAGACTCTGGAAACACCATATATTTT. Variable domain in full (rest from reference TRBV5-1 and TRBJ1-3): KAGVTQTPRYLIKTRGQQVTLSCSPISGHRSVSWYQQTPGQGLQFLFEYFSETQRNKGNFPGRFSGRQFSNSRSEMNVSTLELGDSALYLCASRRADSGNTIYFGEGSWLTVV.

The genes are TRBV15 and TRBJ2-2; possible D gene TRBD2, 6 bases. V lost 0 bases to trimming and J lost 3 bases, with 8 bases between them. There are 15 residues in the CDR3. Germline lookup yields CDR1 LNHNV and CDR2 YYDKDF (reference sequence). CDR3 bases: TGTGCCACCAGCAGAGATCCGGGGGACACCGGGGAGCTGTTTTTT. This sequence encodes CATSRDPGDTGELFF.

The CDR3 reads CASSQPGLPTGELFF. The DNA of the CDR3 is TGCGCCAGCAGCCAGCCGGGACTACCGACCGGGGAGCTGTTTTTT. The chain carries TRBV4-1 and TRBJ2-2; 7 bases map to TRBD2. Per germline, CDR1 MGHRA and CDR2 YSYEKL. The CDR3 contains 15 residues. The ends lost 3 bases at V and 5 bases at J; junction bases unmatched: 6.

This clone was seen a single time. The chain employs TRBV25-1 and TRBJ2-3; perhaps TRBD2 as D (5 bases). CDR3 length equals 16 residues. V shed 8 bases and J shed 5 bases, with 23 bases lying between them. Germline V gives CDR1 MGHDK, CDR2 SYGVNS. Here the CDR3 reads CASVGDSSWVRDTQYF. CDR3 coding DNA: TGTGCCAGCGTGGGAGATAGTAGTTGGGTTCGAGATACGCAGTATTTT.

The chain has TRBV6-5 and TRBJ2-1, with TRBD2 as a possible D gene (6 bases). The ends were cut back, 5 bases at V and 7 bases at J, with 12 bases in the middle. From germline, CDR1 is MNHEY and CDR2 SVGAGI. CDR3 size: 13 residues. CDR3 in amino acids: CASSPAGTNEQFF. CDR3 bases: TGTGCCAGCAGTCCGGCTGGGACTAATGAGCAGTTCTTC.

V and J are TRBV3-1 (or the pseudogene TRBV3-2) and TRBJ2-2; a weak D match, TRBD1 (6 bases). V was cut by 6 bases and J by 6 bases, with 11 bases left in between. Germline loops: CDR1 LGHDT, CDR2 YNNKEL (reference sequence). The CDR3 is 13 amino acids. The CDR3 region is CASRRNRAGELFF. Written as DNA, the CDR3 is TGTGCCAGCAGACGCAACAGGGCCGGGGAGCTGTTTTTT.